This TCR beta chain was sequenced during a study of T cell repertoires in cytomegalovirus infection. Study at large: Peptides in the study included HLA-C-restricted and HLA-B-restricted CMV epitopes. Based on public TCR beta signatures, there were indications of CMV infection and of a matching HLA type. Findings and limits, study-wide: The ex vivo response was dominated by HLA-C-restricted CMV-specific TCR beta clonotypes. Summed public TCR beta family frequency identified CMV carriers bearing the relevant HLA.

Worth noting for this clonotype: Its antigen remains unknown.

The V end was cut by 2 bases, the J end by 4 bases, with 8 bases between. The CDR3 length is 13 residues. CDR1 is MNHNY and CDR2 is SVGAGI in the germline V gene (reference sequence). TCRdb independently ran MiXCR on the reads; one entry per CDR3 protein. Here the sample spans approximately 910,000 distinct CDR3 sequences, roughly 30% being singletons. The source of this sequence is a human donor in good health (CMV status not recorded). Some clones in this sample may be carry-over from other donors' samples. The sequencing here drew on cultured CD8+ T cells from PBMCs, taken from culture after CMV antigen stimulation. V gene TRBV6-6 combines with J gene TRBJ1-2, with a tentative D call TRBD1 (5 bases). DNA of the CDR3: TGTGCCAGCAGTTACGGGGGACTCTATGGCTACACCTTC. Protein sequence: CASSYGGLYGYTF.